The 17 T cell receptor beta chains reported below all come from one sample, sequenced in a study of T cells in Graves' hyperthyroidism and ophthalmopathy. Using RNA transcripts as the source, TCR beta CDR3 regions were amplified. First-round RT-PCR with HTBI primers amplified the TCR CDR3 region. TCRdb recomputed calls from the multiplex PCR reads with MiXCR, one row per CDR3 protein. Altogether 200,000 to 300,000 distinct CDR3 sequences are present, approximately 25% being singletons, with the ten largest covering roughly 35%. The sample consisted of blood. The receptors shown here come from a middle-aged woman with Graves' ophthalmopathy.

This clonotype was seen ten or more times. The V call is TRBV13, the J call TRBJ2-7; a possible D gene is TRBD1 (6 bases). CDR1 is PRHDT, CDR2 FYEKMQ, per germline (reference sequence). This CDR3 comprises 12 residues. Trimming left V 3 bases short and J 12 bases short, with 15 bases between. CDR3 coding DNA: TGTGCCAGCAGCTTCGGGACACCCATCCTGTACTTC. Its protein is CASSFGTPILYF.

In its sample, this clonotype was seen many times. This chain joins TRBV28 and TRBJ2-7; D perhaps matches TRBD2 (6 bases). CDR1 is MDHEN and CDR2 is SYDVKM in the germline V gene. The CDR3 runs to 15 residues. V was clipped by 6 bases and J by 3 bases, with 18 bases between them. The DNA for the CDR3 is TGTGCCAGCAGCCCCACCGGGACTCGAATCTACGAGCAGTACTTC. The encoded protein is CASSPTGTRIYEQYF.

This clonotype was counted ten times or more. This sequence joins TRBV5-1 and TRBJ2-7; 9 bases are shared with TRBD2. The CDR3 totals 15 residues. V lost 0 bases, J lost 4 bases, and 5 bases stayed unmatched. The V gene's germline CDR1 is SGHRS and CDR2 YFSETQ. CDR3 in amino acids: CASSLGNSGSYEQYF. CDR3 sequence (DNA): TGCGCCAGCAGCTTGGGTAATAGCGGGAGTTACGAGCAGTACTTC.

The chain carries TRBV20-1 and TRBJ2-5; D tentatively fits TRBD1 or TRBD2 (5 bases each). Trimming removed 6 bases at V and 5 bases at J, with 16 bases between. Germline V gene sequence: CDR1 DFQATT, CDR2 SNEGSKA (reference sequence). The CDR3 has 13 residues. The CDR3 is CSAPLMGEETQYF. CDR3 in DNA: TGCAGTGCCCCCTTGATGGGGGAGGAGACCCAGTACTTC.

This clonotype was seen ten or more times. The chain couples TRBV24-1 to TRBJ1-5, with 8 bases aligning to TRBD1. The V segment lost 3 bases and the J segment 2 bases; nucleotides outside the gene matches: 5. This CDR3 is 16 amino acids long. CDR1 is KGHDR, CDR2 SFDVKD, per germline. Here the CDR3 DNA reads TGTGCCACCAGTGATCGGACAGGGTTCGGCAATCAGCCCCAGCATTTT. It translates to CATSDRTGFGNQPQHF.

This clonotype was seen many times. V is TRBV9 and J is TRBJ2-7; 7 bases fit TRBD1. Germline V gene lookup returns CDR1 SGDLS and CDR2 YYNGEE. The CDR3 runs to 16 residues. V lost 0 bases and J lost 5; bases outside the gene matches: 11. CDR3 region: CASSVGGDRVNDEQYF. DNA for the CDR3: TGTGCCAGCAGCGTAGGAGGTGACAGGGTAAACGACGAGCAGTACTTC.

The chain's CDR3 is CASAETGGRHEQYF. The DNA for the CDR3 is TGTGCCAGCGCCGAAACGGGAGGGCGCCACGAGCAGTACTTC. This chain connects TRBV25-1 to TRBJ2-7, with 8 positions matching TRBD2. Germline V gene data show CDR1 as MGHDK and CDR2 as SYGVNS. The CDR3 sequence is 14 residues long. V gave up 8 bases and J gave up 5 bases; unmatched junction bases: 11.

This clonotype turned up a few times. This rearrangement joins TRBV6-2 or TRBV6-3 to TRBJ2-7, with TRBD2 matching 11 bases. The length of the CDR3 is 17 residues. Per the germline V gene, CDR1 is MNHEY and CDR2 is SVGEGT. The J segment lost 7 bases and the V segment lost 6 bases, leaving 17 bases of the junction unmatched. In nucleotides, the CDR3 is TGTGCCAGCAGCCCTGCTGCTATAGCGGGAGGGCCTAGGGAGCAGTACTTC. It translates to CASSPAAIAGGPREQYF.

The J gene is TRBJ1-2, the V gene TRBV12-3 or TRBV12-4; a possible D gene is TRBD1 (6 bases). The CDR3 runs 14 residues. Trimming shortened V by 8 bases and J by 2 bases, and 15 bases separated the two germline ends. Here the CDR3 reads CASFRAGANYGYTF. In DNA form, the CDR3 reads TGTGCCAGCTTCCGTGCAGGGGCCAACTATGGCTACACCTTC.

This clonotype was seen repeatedly, ten times or more. The rearrangement joins TRBV28 to TRBJ2-2; D not certain. Germline V gene lookup returns CDR1 MDHEN and CDR2 SYDVKM. The CDR3 loop spans 16 amino acids. Trimming removed 5 bases from V and 6 bases from J, with 19 bases in between. CDR3 DNA: TGTGCCAGCAGTGCCCTGGTGGGTAAAGAAGCCGGGGAGCTGTTTTTT. Its protein product is CASSALVGKEAGELFF.

The chain links TRBV7-2 to TRBJ2-7; 7 bases fit TRBD2. With V trimmed by 6 bases and J by 6 bases, 11 bases remained unmatched. Germline V gene sequence: CDR1 SGHTA, CDR2 FQGNSA. The CDR3 is 14 residues long. CDR3 sequence reads: CASRVYAGVLEQYF. CDR3 DNA: TGTGCCAGCAGAGTTTATGCGGGGGTCCTCGAGCAGTACTTC. Filled out from reference TRBV7-2 and TRBJ2-7, the complete variable domain reads GAGVSQSPSNKVTEKGKDVELRCDPISGHTALYWYRQSLGQGLEFLIYFQGNSAPDKSGLPSDRFSAERTGGSVSTLTIQRTQQEDSAVYLCASRVYAGVLEQYFGPGTRLTVT.

This clonotype occurred many times. The J gene is TRBJ1-5, the V gene TRBV28; D gene ambiguous. This CDR3 spans 16 amino acids. Trimming cost V 1 base and J 8 bases, with 18 bases left between them. The V gene's germline CDR1 is MDHEN and CDR2 SYDVKM. The CDR3 DNA reads as TGTGCCAGCAGTTTATTGTGGCAAGCTAGCGATGAGCCCCAGCATTTT. Amino acid sequence: CASSLLWQASDEPQHF.

With respect to this clonotype: A clone one base away is much larger, so this may be a read error. The CDR3 reads CASSISGLGRETQYF. The DNA of the CDR3 is TGTGCCAGTAGTATATCGGGACTAGGACGGGAGACCCAGTACTTC. The rearrangement links TRBV19 to TRBJ2-5; 8 bases match TRBD2. Germline CDR1 LNHDA, CDR2 SQIVND (reference sequence). The CDR3 extends over 15 amino acids. V shed 2 bases, J shed 5 bases, and the junction held 7 bases outside the gene matches.

This clonotype has at least ten counts. The chain employs TRBV13 and TRBJ2-5; D is tentatively TRBD1 or TRBD2 (5 bases each). Looked up from germline, CDR1 is PRHDT and CDR2 is FYEKMQ (reference sequence). This CDR3 comprises 16 residues. Trimming shortened V by 5 bases and J by 2 bases, and 18 bases separated the two germline ends. The CDR3 sequence is CASSRRDGQDQETQYF. The DNA for the CDR3 is TGTGCCAGCAGCCGCCGGGACGGGCAGGATCAAGAGACCCAGTACTTC.

This clonotype was counted at least ten times. This chain connects TRBV6-5 to TRBJ2-2, with 9 bases that match TRBD2. V shed 2 bases, J shed 2 bases, and the junction held 0 bases outside the gene matches. The CDR3 runs to 15 residues. Per germline, CDR1 MNHEY and CDR2 SVGAGI. The CDR3 loop reads CASSYLAGNTGELFF. In nucleotides, the CDR3 is TGTGCCAGCAGTTACCTAGCGGGAAACACCGGGGAGCTGTTTTTT.

This clonotype was seen ten or more times. This chain uses TRBV30 with TRBJ2-7, with 9 positions matching TRBD2. The CDR3 contains 13 residues. The germline V gene has CDR1 GTSNPN and CDR2 SVGIG (reference sequence). With V trimmed by 4 bases and J by 2 bases, 3 bases remained unmatched. The CDR3 protein is CAWKTSGTYEQYF. For the CDR3, the DNA is TGTGCCTGGAAGACTAGCGGTACCTACGAGCAGTACTTC.

This clonotype was recorded at least ten times. Written as DNA, the CDR3 is TGTGCCAGCAGTTTACTGGACAGGGGCTACGAGCAGTACTTC. Encoded protein: CASSLLDRGYEQYF. V is TRBV27 and J is TRBJ2-7; 9 nucleotides agree with TRBD1. This CDR3 comprises 14 residues. V gave up 2 bases and J gave up 3 bases; unmatched junction bases: 2. Germline-derived CDR1 and CDR2 are MNHEY and SMNVEV (reference sequence).